What follows describes a single T cell receptor (beta chain). The antigen is not known. The data were taken from a study of post-analysis software for immune sequencing data. Unique molecular identifiers were built into the TCR beta cDNA libraries. A population of about 0.9 to 10 million T cells gave rise to about half a million cDNA molecules. TCRdb re-called the PCR reads with MiXCR, one entry per CDR3 protein. This table has about 820,000 distinct CDR3 sequences, about 53% appearing once. The CDR3 consists of 13 residues. Germline CDR1 SGHTA, CDR2 FQGTGA. The germline V and J ends were trimmed by 0 bases and 5 bases, with 5 bases remaining between them. Overall study results and limits: There were roughly five TRBV segments more frequent in patients than controls, and TRBV5-6, TRBV5-1 and TRBV20-1 were among them.

Sequenced: blood. V and J are TRBV7-3 and TRBJ2-1; D unresolved. This clonotype was sampled from a girl between 10 and 17 years old with multiple sclerosis. CDR3 sequence reads: CASSLTSNNEQFF. CDR3 in DNA: TGTGCCAGCAGCTTAACTAGCAACAATGAGCAGTTCTTC. Supplemented by reference TRBV7-3 and TRBJ2-1, the full variable domain reads GAGVSQTPSNKVTEKGKYVELRCDPISGHTALYWYRQSLGQGPEFLIYFQGTGAADDSGLPNDRFFAVRPEGSVSTLKIQRTERGDSAVYLCASSLTSNNEQFFGPGTRLTVL.